This is a list of T cell receptor beta chains from one sample in a study of cytomegalovirus exposure and HLA in healthy donors. The protocol was immunoSEQ multiplex PCR, while the TCRdb copy is restricted to in-frame clones and leaves out a portion. The sample lists a few hundred thousand clones, approximately 86% occurring once. Sequencing was performed on PBMCs. Receptors were obtained from a woman between 18 and 30 years old in good health and CMV-seronegative. The CDR3 runs from the conserved cysteine through the conserved F or W. The D gene is left open where the match is weak.

d_call: TRBD2
v_call: TRBV6-5
j_call: TRBJ2-7
cdr3_aa: CASSYDTGLADAQYF

d_call: TRBD1
v_call: TRBV5-1
j_call: TRBJ2-5
cdr3_aa: CASSSTGNKETQYF

d_call: TRBD1
v_call: TRBV28
j_call: TRBJ1-2
cdr3_aa: CASTRTGGVYGYTF

d_call: -
v_call: TRBV18
j_call: TRBJ1-1
cdr3_aa: CASSRGPDTEAFF

d_call: -
v_call: TRBV4-1
j_call: TRBJ1-3
cdr3_aa: CASSQSGSGNTIYF

d_call: -
v_call: TRBV27
j_call: TRBJ1-1
cdr3_aa: CASSLSLGEPEEAFF

d_call: TRBD1
v_call: TRBV4-2
j_call: TRBJ1-1
cdr3_aa: CASSQVDRENTEAFF

d_call: -
v_call: TRBV4-3
j_call: TRBJ1-6
cdr3_aa: CASSQGARGIPNSPLHF

d_call: -
v_call: TRBV13
j_call: TRBJ1-1
cdr3_aa: CASSLGGSGYSNTEAFF

d_call: TRBD2
v_call: TRBV18
j_call: TRBJ2-7
cdr3_aa: CASSPPLAGTYEQYF

d_call: -
v_call: TRBV19
j_call: TRBJ2-7
cdr3_aa: CASSPPRGTGRNYEQYF

d_call: -
v_call: TRBV11-2
j_call: TRBJ1-2
cdr3_aa: CASSPLRQGWPYGYTF

d_call: TRBD1
v_call: TRBV5-1
j_call: TRBJ1-2
cdr3_aa: CASSLARDRDYGYTF

d_call: -
v_call: TRBV19
j_call: TRBJ1-2
cdr3_aa: CASSIRPGGYGYTF

d_call: -
v_call: TRBV6-5
j_call: TRBJ2-5
cdr3_aa: CASSYGGWETQYF

d_call: -
v_call: TRBV29-1
j_call: TRBJ1-2
cdr3_aa: CSVVVDSDHGYTF

d_call: -
v_call: TRBV7-9
j_call: TRBJ1-5
cdr3_aa: CASSSTHSNQPQHF

d_call: -
v_call: TRBV9
j_call: TRBJ1-2
cdr3_aa: CASSPLRGGYGYTF

d_call: -
v_call: TRBV29-1
j_call: TRBJ1-2
cdr3_aa: CSVEDRVYGYTF

d_call: TRBD2
v_call: TRBV5-4
j_call: TRBJ2-1
cdr3_aa: CASSLGRTSDSYNEQFF

d_call: -
v_call: TRBV7-8
j_call: TRBJ2-7
cdr3_aa: CASTPGDWTYEQYF

d_call: -
v_call: TRBV30
j_call: TRBJ1-2
cdr3_aa: CAWSVPRLTNYGYTF

d_call: TRBD2
v_call: TRBV6-6
j_call: TRBJ2-3
cdr3_aa: CASSLSGRTDTQYF

d_call: -
v_call: TRBV14
j_call: TRBJ1-2
cdr3_aa: CASSQGLWRVDARRTF

d_call: -
v_call: TRBV6-1
j_call: TRBJ2-7
cdr3_aa: CASSTGHFSYEQYF

d_call: TRBD2
v_call: TRBV7-3
j_call: TRBJ2-1
cdr3_aa: CASSLLPGAGEHNEQFF

d_call: -
v_call: TRBV4-2
j_call: TRBJ1-4
cdr3_aa: CASSQDGRRNEKLFF

d_call: -
v_call: TRBV6-6
j_call: TRBJ1-6
cdr3_aa: CASSGTGIDNSPLHF

d_call: TRBD1
v_call: TRBV6-5
j_call: TRBJ1-1
cdr3_aa: CASRDGTGLNTEAFF

d_call: TRBD1
v_call: TRBV11-1
j_call: TRBJ2-1
cdr3_aa: CASSPEGQGVYNEQFF

d_call: TRBD1
v_call: TRBV6-6
j_call: TRBJ1-1
cdr3_aa: CASRPGQGAPGEAFF

d_call: TRBD1
v_call: TRBV27
j_call: TRBJ1-6
cdr3_aa: CASSWTGRTSPLHF

d_call: -
v_call: TRBV18
j_call: TRBJ1-1
cdr3_aa: CASSLSTTLNTEAFF

d_call: -
v_call: TRBV14
j_call: TRBJ2-7
cdr3_aa: CASRQEPSSYEQYF

d_call: -
v_call: TRBV23-1
j_call: TRBJ1-6
cdr3_aa: CATGTKTISYNSPLHF

d_call: -
v_call: TRBV10-3
j_call: TRBJ1-4
cdr3_aa: CAISEYDRNEKLFF

d_call: -
v_call: TRBV6-5
j_call: TRBJ1-3
cdr3_aa: CASSYGGAYGNTIYF

d_call: TRBD1
v_call: TRBV4-3
j_call: TRBJ1-1
cdr3_aa: CASSQGTGGNTEAFF

d_call: -
v_call: TRBV12-5
j_call: TRBJ2-7
cdr3_aa: CASAPGLGYEQYF

d_call: TRBD2
v_call: TRBV6-5
j_call: TRBJ2-7
cdr3_aa: CASSYVRASGSDEQYF